This T cell receptor (beta chain) stems from a study of T cells in Graves' hyperthyroidism and ophthalmopathy. TCR beta CDR3 region amplification was performed from RNA transcripts. In the first-round RT-PCR of the TCR CDR3, the HTBI primer set was used. TCRdb re-called the multiplex PCR reads through MiXCR, storing one row per CDR3 protein. The sample lists 400,000 or so distinct CDR3 sequences, 15% seen once, with roughly a fifth in the top ten. The germline V gene has CDR1 MNHEY and CDR2 SMNVEV (reference sequence). The CDR3 runs to 16 residues. Trimming removed 4 bases from V and 0 bases from J, with 13 bases in between. Overall study findings and caveats: Most thyroid clonotypes expanded above 0.001 appeared in blood too.

This clonotype was recorded at least ten times. Its antigen is unidentified. What was sequenced was blood. The chain is built from TRBV27 and TRBJ2-1; D assignment may be TRBD1 or TRBD2 (5 bases each). The receptor was isolated from a woman aged 55-75 years with Graves' ophthalmopathy. CDR3 nucleotide sequence: TGTGCCAGCAGTTGGGACCTCCCGAGCTCCTACAATGAGCAGTTCTTC. It is translated as CASSWDLPSSYNEQFF.